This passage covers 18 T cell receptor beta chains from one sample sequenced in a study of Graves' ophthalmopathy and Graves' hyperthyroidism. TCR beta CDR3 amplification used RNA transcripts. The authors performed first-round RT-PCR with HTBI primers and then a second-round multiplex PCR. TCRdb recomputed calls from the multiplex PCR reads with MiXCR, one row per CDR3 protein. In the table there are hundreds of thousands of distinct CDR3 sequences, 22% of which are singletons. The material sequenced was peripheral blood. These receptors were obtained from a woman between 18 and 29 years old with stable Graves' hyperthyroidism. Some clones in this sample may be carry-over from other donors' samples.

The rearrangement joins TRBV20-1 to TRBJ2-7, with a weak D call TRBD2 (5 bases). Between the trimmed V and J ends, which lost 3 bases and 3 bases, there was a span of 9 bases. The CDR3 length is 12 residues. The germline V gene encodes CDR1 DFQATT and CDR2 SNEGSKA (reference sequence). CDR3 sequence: CSARADYYEQYF. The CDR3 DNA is TGCAGTGCTAGGGCAGACTACTACGAGCAGTACTTC.

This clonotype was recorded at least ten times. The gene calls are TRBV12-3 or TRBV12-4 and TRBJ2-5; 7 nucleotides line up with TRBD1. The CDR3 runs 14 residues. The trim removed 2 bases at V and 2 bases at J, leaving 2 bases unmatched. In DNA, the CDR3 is TGTGCCAGCAGTTTAAGGGACAGACAAGAGACCCAGTACTTC. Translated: CASSLRDRQETQYF.

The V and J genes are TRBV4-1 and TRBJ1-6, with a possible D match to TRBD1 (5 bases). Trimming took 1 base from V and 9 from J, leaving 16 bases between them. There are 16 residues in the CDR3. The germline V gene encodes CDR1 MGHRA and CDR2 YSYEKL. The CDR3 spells CASSQGGEGWISPLHF. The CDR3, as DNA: TGCGCCAGCAGCCAAGGAGGGGAGGGGTGGATTTCACCCCTCCACTTT.

Written as DNA, the CDR3 is TGCAGTGCTCTAGGGGCGGACTACGACTCCTACGAGCAGTACTTC. Translation: CSALGADYDSYEQYF. The chain uses TRBV20-1 and TRBJ2-7; perhaps TRBD2 as D (6 bases). Trimming took 5 bases from V and 0 from J, leaving 17 bases between them. This CDR3 contains 15 residues. The germline V gene has CDR1 DFQATT and CDR2 SNEGSKA (reference sequence).

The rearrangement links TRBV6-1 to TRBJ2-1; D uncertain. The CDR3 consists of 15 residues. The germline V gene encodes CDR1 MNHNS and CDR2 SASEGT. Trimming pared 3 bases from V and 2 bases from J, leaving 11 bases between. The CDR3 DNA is TGTGCCAGCAGTGATGGCGGACCTCCCTACAATGAGCAGTTCTTC. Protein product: CASSDGGPPYNEQFF.

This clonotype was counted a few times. The CDR3 nucleotides are TGTGCCAGCTCAGCAGACAGGGGTAACTATGGCTACACCTTC. It translates to CASSADRGNYGYTF. The V and J genes are TRBV18 and TRBJ1-2; 8 bases align to TRBD1. Germline V gene sequence: CDR1 KGHSH, CDR2 LQKENI. CDR3 size: 14 residues. J lost 1 base, V lost 5 bases, and 3 bases had no gene match.

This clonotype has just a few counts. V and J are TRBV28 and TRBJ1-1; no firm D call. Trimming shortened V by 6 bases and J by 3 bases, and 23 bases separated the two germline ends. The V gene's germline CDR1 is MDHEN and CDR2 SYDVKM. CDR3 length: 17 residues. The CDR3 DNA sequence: TGTGCCAGCAGCCCCAGGCCCTTCCGGCGGCAGGACACTGAAGCTTTCTTT. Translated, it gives CASSPRPFRRQDTEAFF.

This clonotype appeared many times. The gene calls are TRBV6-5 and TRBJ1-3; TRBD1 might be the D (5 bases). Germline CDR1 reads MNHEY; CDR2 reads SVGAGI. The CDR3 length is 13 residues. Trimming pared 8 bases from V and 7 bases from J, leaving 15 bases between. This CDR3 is CASGAGLWNTIYF. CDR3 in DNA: TGTGCCAGCGGGGCAGGGCTGTGGAACACCATATATTTT.

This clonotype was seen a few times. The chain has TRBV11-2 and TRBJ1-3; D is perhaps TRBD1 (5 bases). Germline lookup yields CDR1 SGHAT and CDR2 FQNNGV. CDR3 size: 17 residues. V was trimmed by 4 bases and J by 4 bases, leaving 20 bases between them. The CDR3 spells CASSSPRGGRLGNTIYF. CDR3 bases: TGTGCCAGCAGCTCCCCGCGGGGGGGAAGACTAGGAAACACCATATATTTT. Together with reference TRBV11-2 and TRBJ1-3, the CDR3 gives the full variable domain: EAGVAQSPRYKIIEKRQSVAFWCNPISGHATLYWYQQILGQGPKLLIQFQNNGVVDDSQLPKDRFSAERLKGVDSTLKIQPAKLEDSAVYLCASSSPRGGRLGNTIYFGEGSWLTVV.

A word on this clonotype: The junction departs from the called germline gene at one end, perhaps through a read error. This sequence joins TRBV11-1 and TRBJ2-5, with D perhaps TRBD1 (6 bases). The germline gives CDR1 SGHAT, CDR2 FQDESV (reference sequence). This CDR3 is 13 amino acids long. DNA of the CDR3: TGTGCCAGCAGCCTACAGGGTGCAGAGACCCAGGACTTC. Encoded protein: CASSLQGAETQDF.

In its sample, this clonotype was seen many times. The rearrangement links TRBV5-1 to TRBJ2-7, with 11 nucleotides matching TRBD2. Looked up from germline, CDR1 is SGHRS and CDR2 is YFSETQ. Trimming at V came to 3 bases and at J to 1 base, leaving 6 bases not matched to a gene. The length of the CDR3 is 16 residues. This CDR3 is CASSSTGTSGSYEQYF. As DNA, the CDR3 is TGCGCCAGCAGCTCCACCGGGACTAGCGGTTCCTACGAGCAGTACTTC.

The chain's CDR3 is CASSLGYHSETQYF. CDR3 nucleotide sequence: TGTGCCAGCAGCTTAGGGTACCACTCGGAGACCCAGTACTTC. The chain recombines TRBV7-2 with TRBJ2-5, with D uncertain. The CDR3 loop spans 14 amino acids. V gave up 1 base and J gave up 5 bases, with 11 bases separating them. The germline gives CDR1 SGHTA, CDR2 FQGNSA. Full variable domain (remainder filled in from reference TRBV7-2 and TRBJ2-5): GAGVSQSPSNKVTEKGKDVELRCDPISGHTALYWYRQSLGQGLEFLIYFQGNSAPDKSGLPSDRFSAERTGGSVSTLTIQRTQQEDSAVYLCASSLGYHSETQYFGPGTRLLVL.

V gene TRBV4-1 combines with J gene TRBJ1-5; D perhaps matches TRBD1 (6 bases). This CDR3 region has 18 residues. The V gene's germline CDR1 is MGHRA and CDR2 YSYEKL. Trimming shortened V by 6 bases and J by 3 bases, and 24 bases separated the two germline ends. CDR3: CASSTRVTGPHDNQPQHF. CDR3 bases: TGCGCCAGCAGTACAAGGGTGACAGGACCTCACGACAATCAGCCCCAGCATTTT.

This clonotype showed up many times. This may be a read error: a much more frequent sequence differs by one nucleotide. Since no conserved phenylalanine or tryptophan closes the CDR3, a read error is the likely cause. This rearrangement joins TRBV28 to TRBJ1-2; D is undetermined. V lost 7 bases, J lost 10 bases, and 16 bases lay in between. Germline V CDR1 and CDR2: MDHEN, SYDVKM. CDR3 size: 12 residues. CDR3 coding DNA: TGTGCCAGCACTCGTACCGCGCGGGCCTACACCTCC. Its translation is CASTRTARAYTS.

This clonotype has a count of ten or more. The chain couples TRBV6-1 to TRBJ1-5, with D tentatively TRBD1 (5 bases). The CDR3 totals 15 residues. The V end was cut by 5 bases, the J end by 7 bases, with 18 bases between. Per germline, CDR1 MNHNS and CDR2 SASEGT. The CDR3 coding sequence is TGTGCCAGCAGTCCCCGGGGCCAGGGCGGGCAGCCCCAGCATTTT. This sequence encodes CASSPRGQGGQPQHF.

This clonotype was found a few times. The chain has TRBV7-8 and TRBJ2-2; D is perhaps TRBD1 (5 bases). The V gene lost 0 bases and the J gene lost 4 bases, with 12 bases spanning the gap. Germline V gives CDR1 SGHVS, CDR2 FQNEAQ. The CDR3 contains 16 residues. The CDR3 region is CASSLAAVQVTGELFF. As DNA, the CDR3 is TGTGCCAGCAGCTTAGCCGCCGTACAGGTCACCGGGGAGCTGTTTTTT. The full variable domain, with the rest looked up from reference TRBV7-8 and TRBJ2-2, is GAGVSQSPRYKVAKRGQDVALRCDPISGHVSLFWYQQALGQGPEFLTYFQNEAQLDKSGLPSDRFFAERPEGSVSTLKIQRTQQEDSAVYLCASSLAAVQVTGELFFGEGSRLTVL.

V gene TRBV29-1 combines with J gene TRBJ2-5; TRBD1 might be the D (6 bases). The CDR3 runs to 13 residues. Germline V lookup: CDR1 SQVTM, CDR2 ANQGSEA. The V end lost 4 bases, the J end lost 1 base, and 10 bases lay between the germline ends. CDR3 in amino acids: CSVVARGQETQYF. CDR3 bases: TGCAGCGTTGTGGCCAGGGGCCAAGAGACCCAGTACTTC.

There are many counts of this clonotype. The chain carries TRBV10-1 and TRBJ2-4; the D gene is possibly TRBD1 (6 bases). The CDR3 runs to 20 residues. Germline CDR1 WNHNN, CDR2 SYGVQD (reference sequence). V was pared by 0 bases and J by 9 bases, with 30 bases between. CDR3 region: CASSESRRGKFQRTAVIQYF. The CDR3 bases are TGCGCCAGCAGTGAGTCTCGTAGGGGGAAGTTTCAAAGAACGGCTGTCATTCAGTACTTC.